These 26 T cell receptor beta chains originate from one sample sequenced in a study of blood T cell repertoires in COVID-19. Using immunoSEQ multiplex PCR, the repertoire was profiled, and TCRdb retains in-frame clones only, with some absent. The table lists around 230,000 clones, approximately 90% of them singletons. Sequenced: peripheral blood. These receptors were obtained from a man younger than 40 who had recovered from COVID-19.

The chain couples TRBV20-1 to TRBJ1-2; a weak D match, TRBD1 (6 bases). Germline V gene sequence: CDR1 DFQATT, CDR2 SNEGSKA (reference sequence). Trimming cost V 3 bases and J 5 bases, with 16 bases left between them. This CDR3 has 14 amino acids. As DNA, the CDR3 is TGCAGTGCTAGTTTAGCTGGCCAGGGGTATGGCTACACCTTC. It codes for CSASLAGQGYGYTF.

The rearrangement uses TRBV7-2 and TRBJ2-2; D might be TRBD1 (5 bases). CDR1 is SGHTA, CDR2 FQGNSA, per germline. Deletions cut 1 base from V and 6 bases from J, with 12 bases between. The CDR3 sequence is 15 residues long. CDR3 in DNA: TGTGCCAGCAGCTTAGAAGGCAGGGTATCCGGGGAGCTGTTTTTT. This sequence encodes CASSLEGRVSGELFF.

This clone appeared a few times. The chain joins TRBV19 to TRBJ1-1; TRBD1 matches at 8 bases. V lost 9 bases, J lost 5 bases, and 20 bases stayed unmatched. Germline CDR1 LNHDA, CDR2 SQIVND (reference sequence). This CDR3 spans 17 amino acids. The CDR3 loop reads CASGWVLKDRASTEAFF. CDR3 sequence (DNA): TGTGCCAGCGGATGGGTTTTAAAGGACAGGGCTAGTACTGAAGCTTTCTTT.

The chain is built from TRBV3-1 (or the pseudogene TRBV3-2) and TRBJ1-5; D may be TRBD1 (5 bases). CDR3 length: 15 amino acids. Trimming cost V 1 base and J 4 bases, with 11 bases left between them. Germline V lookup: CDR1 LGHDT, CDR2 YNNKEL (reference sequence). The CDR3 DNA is TGTGCCAGCAGCCAAGGTGAATACAGGAATCAGCCCCAGCATTTT. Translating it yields CASSQGEYRNQPQHF.

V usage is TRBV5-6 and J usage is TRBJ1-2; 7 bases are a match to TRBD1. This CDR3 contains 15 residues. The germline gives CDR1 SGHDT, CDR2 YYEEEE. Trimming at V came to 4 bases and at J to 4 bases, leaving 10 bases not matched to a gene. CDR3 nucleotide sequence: TGTGCCAGCAGCGCCGGGGACAGTAAGACCTATGGCTACACCTTC. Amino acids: CASSAGDSKTYGYTF.

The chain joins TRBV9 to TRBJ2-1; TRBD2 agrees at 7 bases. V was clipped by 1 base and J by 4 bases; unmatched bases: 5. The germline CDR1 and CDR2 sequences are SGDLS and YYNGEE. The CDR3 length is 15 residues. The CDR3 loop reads CASSVSAGEYNEQFF. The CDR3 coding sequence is TGTGCCAGCAGCGTAAGCGCGGGGGAGTACAATGAGCAGTTCTTC.

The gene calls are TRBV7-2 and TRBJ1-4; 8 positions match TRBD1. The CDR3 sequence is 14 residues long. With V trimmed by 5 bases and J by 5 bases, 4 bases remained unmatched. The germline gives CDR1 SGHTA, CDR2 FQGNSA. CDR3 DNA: TGTGCCAGCAGCCAGACAGGGGCAAATGAAAAACTGTTTTTT. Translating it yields CASSQTGANEKLFF.

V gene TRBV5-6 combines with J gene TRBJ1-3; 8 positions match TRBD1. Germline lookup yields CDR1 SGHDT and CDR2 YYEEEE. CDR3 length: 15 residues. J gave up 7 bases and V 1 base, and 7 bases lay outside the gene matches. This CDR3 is CASSLPIQGANTIYF. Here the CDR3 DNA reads TGTGCCAGCAGCTTGCCCATTCAGGGGGCGAACACCATATATTTT.

In DNA form, the CDR3 reads TGTGCCAGCAGCTTATCGGCGGCCACTGAAGCTTTCTTT. It codes for CASSLSAATEAFF. V usage is TRBV7-2 and J usage is TRBJ1-1, with D uncertain. The CDR3 runs to 13 residues. The germline V and J ends were trimmed by 2 bases and 4 bases, with 8 bases remaining between them. Germline V gene lookup returns CDR1 SGHTA and CDR2 FQGNSA.

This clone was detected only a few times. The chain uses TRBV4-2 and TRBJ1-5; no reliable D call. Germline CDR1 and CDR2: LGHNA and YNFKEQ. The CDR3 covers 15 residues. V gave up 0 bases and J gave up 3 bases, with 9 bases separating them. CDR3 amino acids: CASSQELPDNQPQHF. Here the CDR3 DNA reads TGTGCCAGCAGCCAAGAGTTGCCAGACAATCAGCCCCAGCATTTT.

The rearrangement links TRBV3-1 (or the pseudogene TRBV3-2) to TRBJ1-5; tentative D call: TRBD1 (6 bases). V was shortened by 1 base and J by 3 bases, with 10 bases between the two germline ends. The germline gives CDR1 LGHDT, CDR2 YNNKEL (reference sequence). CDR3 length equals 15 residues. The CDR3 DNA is TGTGCCAGCAGCCAAGGGTGGGGGCACAATCAGCCCCAGCATTTT. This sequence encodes CASSQGWGHNQPQHF.

This chain's CDR3 is CASSPKTSGGTTTYEQYF. DNA for the CDR3: TGTGCCAGCAGCCCCAAGACTAGCGGGGGGACCACCACCTACGAGCAGTACTTC. This chain links TRBV11-3 with TRBJ2-7; TRBD2 agrees at 13 bases. This CDR3 region has 18 residues. The V and J ends lost 5 bases and 2 bases, in that order; junction bases with no gene match: 12. The germline gives CDR1 SGHNT, CDR2 YENEEA.

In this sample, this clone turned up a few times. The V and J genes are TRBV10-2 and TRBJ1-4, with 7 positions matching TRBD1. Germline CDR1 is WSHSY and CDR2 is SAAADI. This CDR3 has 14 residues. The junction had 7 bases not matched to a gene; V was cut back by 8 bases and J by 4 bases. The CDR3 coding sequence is TGCGCCAGCGCGCTCAGGGGGGTTAATGAAAAACTGTTTTTT. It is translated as CASALRGVNEKLFF.

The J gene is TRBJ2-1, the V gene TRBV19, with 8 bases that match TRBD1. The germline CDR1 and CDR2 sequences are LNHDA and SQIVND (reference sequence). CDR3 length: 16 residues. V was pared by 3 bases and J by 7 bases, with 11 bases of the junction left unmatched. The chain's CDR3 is CASSIDGTGVLNEQFF. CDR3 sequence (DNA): TGTGCCAGTAGTATCGATGGGACAGGAGTTCTGAATGAGCAGTTCTTC.

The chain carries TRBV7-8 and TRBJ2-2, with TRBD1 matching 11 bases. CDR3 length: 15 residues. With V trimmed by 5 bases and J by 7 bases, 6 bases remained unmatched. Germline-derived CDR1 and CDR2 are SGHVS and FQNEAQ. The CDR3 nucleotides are TGTGCCAGCAGCCACGGACAGGGGGCGAACGGGGAGCTGTTTTTT. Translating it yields CASSHGQGANGELFF.

The CDR3 protein is CASSLTTQETQYF. The CDR3 coding sequence is TGTGCCAGCAGCCTGACTACTCAAGAGACCCAGTACTTC. The chain carries TRBV11-2 and TRBJ2-5, with D possibly being TRBD2 (5 bases). Germline-derived CDR1 and CDR2 are SGHAT and FQNNGV. This CDR3 has 13 residues. The V end was cut by 5 bases, the J end by 2 bases, with 9 bases between.

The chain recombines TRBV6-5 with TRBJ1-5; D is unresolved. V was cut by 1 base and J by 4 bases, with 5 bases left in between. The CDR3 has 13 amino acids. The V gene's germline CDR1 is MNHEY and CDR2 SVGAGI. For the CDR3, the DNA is TGTGCCAGCAGTTACTTTCAAAATCAGCCCCAGCATTTT. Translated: CASSYFQNQPQHF.

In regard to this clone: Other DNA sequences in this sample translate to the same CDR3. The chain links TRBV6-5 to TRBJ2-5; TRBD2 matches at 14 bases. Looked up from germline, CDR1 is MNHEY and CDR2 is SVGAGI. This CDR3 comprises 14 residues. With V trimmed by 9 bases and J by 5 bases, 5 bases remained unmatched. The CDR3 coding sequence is TGTGCCAGTGTAGGACTAGCGGGGGGCGAGACCCAGTACTTC. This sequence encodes CASVGLAGGETQYF.

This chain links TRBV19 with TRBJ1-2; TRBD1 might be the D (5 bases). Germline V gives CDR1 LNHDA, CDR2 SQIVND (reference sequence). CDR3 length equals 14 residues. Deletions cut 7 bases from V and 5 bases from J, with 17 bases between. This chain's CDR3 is CASIPQAGRYGYTF. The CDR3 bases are TGTGCCAGTATCCCCCAGGCAGGGAGGTATGGCTACACCTTC.

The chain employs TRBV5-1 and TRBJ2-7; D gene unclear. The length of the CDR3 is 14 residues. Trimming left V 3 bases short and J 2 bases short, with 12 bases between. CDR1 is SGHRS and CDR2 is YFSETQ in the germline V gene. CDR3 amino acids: CASSSLQKAYEQYF. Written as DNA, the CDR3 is TGCGCCAGCAGCTCCCTACAGAAGGCCTACGAGCAGTACTTC.

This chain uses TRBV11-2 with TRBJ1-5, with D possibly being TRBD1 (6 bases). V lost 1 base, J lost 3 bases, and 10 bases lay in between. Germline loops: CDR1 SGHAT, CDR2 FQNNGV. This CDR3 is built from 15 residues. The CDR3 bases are TGTGCCAGCAGCTTAGGGCAGGGGCTCAATCAGCCCCAGCATTTT. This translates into CASSLGQGLNQPQHF.

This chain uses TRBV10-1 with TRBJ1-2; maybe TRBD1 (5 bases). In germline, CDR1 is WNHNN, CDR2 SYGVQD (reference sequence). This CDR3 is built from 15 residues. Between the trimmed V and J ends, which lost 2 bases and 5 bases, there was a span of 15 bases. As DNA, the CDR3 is TGCGCCAGCAGTGAGAGTCAGGGAATCCCATATGGCTACACCTTC. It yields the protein CASSESQGIPYGYTF.

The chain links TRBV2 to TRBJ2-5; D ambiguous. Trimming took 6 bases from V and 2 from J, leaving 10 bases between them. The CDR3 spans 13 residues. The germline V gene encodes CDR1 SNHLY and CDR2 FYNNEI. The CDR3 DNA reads TGTGCCAGCAGGTCAGACTTTCAAGAGACCCAGTACTTC. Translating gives CASRSDFQETQYF.

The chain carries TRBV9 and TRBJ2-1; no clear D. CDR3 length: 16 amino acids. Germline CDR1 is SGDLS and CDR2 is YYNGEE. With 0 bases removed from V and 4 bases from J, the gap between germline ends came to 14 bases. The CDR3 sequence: CASSVVGNPAYNEQFF. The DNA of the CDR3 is TGTGCCAGCAGCGTAGTGGGCAACCCAGCTTACAATGAGCAGTTCTTC. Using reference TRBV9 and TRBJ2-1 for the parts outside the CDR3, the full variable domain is DSGVTQTPKHLITATGQRVTLRCSPRSGDLSVYWYQQSLDQGLQFLIQYYNGEERAKGNILERFSAQQFPDLHSELNLSSLELGDSALYFCASSVVGNPAYNEQFFGPGTRLTVL.

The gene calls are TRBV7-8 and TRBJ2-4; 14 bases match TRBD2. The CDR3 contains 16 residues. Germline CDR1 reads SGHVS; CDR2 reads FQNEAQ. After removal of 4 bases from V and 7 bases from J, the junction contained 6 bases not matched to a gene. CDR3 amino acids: CASSYDRLAGGNIQYF. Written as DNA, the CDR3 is TGTGCCAGCAGCTACGATAGACTAGCGGGGGGGAACATTCAGTACTTC.

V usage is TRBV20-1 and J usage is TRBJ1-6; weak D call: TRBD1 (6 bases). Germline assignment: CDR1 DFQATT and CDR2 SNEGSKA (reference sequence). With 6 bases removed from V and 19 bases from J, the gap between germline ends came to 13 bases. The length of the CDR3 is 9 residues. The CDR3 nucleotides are TGCAGTGCAGGGGGGGGGCTTCACTTT. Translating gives CSAGGGLHF.